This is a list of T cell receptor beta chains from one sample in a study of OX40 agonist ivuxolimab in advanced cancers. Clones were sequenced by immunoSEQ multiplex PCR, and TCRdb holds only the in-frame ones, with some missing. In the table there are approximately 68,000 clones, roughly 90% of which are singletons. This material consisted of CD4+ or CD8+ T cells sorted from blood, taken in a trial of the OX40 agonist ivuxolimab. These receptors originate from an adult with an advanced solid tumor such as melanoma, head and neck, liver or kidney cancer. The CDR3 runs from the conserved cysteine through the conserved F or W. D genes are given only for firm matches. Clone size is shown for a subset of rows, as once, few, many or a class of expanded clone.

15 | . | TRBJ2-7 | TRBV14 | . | TGTGCCAGCAGCCAAGCTTTACAGGGTATCCACGAGCAGTACTTC | CASSQALQGIHEQYF
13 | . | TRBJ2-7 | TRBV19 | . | TGTGCCAGTACGCGGGGCCCGACCTACGAGCAGTACTTC | CASTRGPTYEQYF
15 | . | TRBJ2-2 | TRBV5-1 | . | TGCGCCAGCAGCCCCGAGGGGCGCGTTCCCGGGGAGCTGTTTTTT | CASSPEGRVPGELFF
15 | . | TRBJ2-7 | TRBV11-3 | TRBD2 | TGTGCCAGCAGCCTCTATCTAGCGGGAGGCAACGAGCAGTACTTC | CASSLYLAGGNEQYF
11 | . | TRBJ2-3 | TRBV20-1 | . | TGCAGTGCCAGGCCAGCAGATACGCAGTATTTT | CSARPADTQYF
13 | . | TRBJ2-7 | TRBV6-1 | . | TGTGCCAGCAGTGAAGAGCCCTCCTACGAGCAGTACTTC | CASSEEPSYEQYF
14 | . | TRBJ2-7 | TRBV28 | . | TGTGCCAGCAGTTTAGGTTGGACCCCGGAGGTGCAGTACTTC | CASSLGWTPEVQYF
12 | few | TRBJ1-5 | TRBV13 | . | TGTGCCAGCAGCGCGGGCAATCAGCCCCAGCATTTT | CASSAGNQPQHF
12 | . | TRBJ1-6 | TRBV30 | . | TGTGCCTGCCGAGGGAGAGGATCACCCCTCCACTTT | CACRGRGSPLHF
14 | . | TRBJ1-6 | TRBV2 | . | TGTGCCAGCAGTGAATGGGACAAGAATTCACCCCTCCACTTT | CASSEWDKNSPLHF
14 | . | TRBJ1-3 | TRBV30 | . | TGTGCCTGGAGTGTAGAGGGAGCCGGAAACACCATATATTTT | CAWSVEGAGNTIYF
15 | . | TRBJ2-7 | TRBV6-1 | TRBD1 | TGTGCCAGCCGGACAGGGGGTGGAAACCCCTACGAGCAGTACTTC | CASRTGGGNPYEQYF
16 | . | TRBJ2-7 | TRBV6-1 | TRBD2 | TGTGCCAGCACTGAACTAGCGGGATCCAGCTCCTACGAGCAGTACTTC | CASTELAGSSSYEQYF
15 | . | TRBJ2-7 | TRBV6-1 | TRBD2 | TGTGCCAGCATGACCCAACTAGCGTTTTTCCACGAGCAGTACTTC | CASMTQLAFFHEQYF
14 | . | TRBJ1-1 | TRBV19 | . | TGTGCCAGTAGAAAACAACAAGAGGTAACTGAAGCTTTCTTT | CASRKQQEVTEAFF
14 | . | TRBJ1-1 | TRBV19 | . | TGTGCCAGTAGTATCGGGGGGACGAACACTGAAGCTTTCTTT | CASSIGGTNTEAFF
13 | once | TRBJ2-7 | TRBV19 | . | TGTGCCAGTACCGCGGGGGCAAACTACGAGCAGTACTTC | CASTAGANYEQYF
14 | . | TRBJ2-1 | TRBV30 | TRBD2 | TGTGCCTGGAGTGGGGGACTAATCGCCTGGGAGCAGTTCTTC | CAWSGGLIAWEQFF
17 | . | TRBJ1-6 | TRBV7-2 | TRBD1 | TGTGCCAGCAGCTACGACTACAGGGGGCGCCCCAATTCACCCCTCCACTTT | CASSYDYRGRPNSPLHF
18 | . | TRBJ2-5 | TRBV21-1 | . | TGTGCCAGCAGCACGACCGGGACTAGCGGAGACCCGTTCGAGACCCAGTACTTC | CASSTTGTSGDPFETQYF
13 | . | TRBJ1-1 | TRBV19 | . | TGTGCCAGTAGTATTGACGCGGCCACTGAAGCTTTCTTT | CASSIDAATEAFF
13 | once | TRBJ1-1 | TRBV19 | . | TGTGCCAGTGCACAGCTCCGGGCCACTGAAGCTTTCTTT | CASAQLRATEAFF
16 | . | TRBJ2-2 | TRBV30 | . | TGTGCCTGGAGTGTGTACGGTGGGGGGTACACCGGGGAGCTGTTTTTT | CAWSVYGGGYTGELFF
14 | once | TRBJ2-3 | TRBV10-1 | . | TGCGCCACTCAGGGGCCCAGGGAGACAGATACGCAGTATTTT | CATQGPRETDTQYF
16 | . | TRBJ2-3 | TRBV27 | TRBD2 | TGTGCCAGCAGTTTAAGGGGACTAGCCGGAGCGGGTGTGCAGTATTTT | CASSLRGLAGAGVQYF
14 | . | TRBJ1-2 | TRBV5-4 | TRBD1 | TGTGCCAGCAGCGACGACAGGGGAGTAGGTGGCTACACCTTC | CASSDDRGVGGYTF
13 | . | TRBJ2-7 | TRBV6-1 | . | TGTGCCAGCAGTGAAGGGCCTTCTAAGGAGCAGTACTTC | CASSEGPSKEQYF
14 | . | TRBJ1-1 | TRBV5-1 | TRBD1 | TGCGCCAGCCACTTACAGGGGGGCGACACTGAAGCTTTCTTT | CASHLQGGDTEAFF
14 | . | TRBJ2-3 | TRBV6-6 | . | TGTGCCAGCAGTTACTTTGGGGGCACAGATACGCAGTATTTT | CASSYFGGTDTQYF
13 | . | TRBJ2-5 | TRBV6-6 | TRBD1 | TGTGCCAGCAGTTACTCACAGGGGGAGACCCAGTACTTC | CASSYSQGETQYF
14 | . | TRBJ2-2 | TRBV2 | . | TGTGCCAGACCTAAAGCGGGCAACACCGGGGAGCTGTTTTTT | CARPKAGNTGELFF
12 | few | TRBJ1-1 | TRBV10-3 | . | TGTGCCATCAGTGACGGTAACACTGAAGCTTTCTTT | CAISDGNTEAFF
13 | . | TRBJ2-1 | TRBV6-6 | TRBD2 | TGTGCCAGCAGGGGGGGAGGGAACAATGAGCAGTTCTTC | CASRGGGNNEQFF
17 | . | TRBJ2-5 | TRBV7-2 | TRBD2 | TGTGCCAGCAGCCCCGGGCGGCTAGCGGGAGGGGGAGAGACCCAGTACTTC | CASSPGRLAGGGETQYF
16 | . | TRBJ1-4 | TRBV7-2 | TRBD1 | TGTGCCAGCAGCACGACTTCGGGACAGGCTAATGAAAAACTGTTTTTT | CASSTTSGQANEKLFF
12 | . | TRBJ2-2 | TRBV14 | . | TGTGCCAGCGTCGACAACACCGGGGAGCTGTTTTTT | CASVDNTGELFF
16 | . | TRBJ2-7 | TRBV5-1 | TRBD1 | TGCGCCAGCAGCCCACAAGGGACAGGGGGCTTCTACGAGCAGTACTTC | CASSPQGTGGFYEQYF
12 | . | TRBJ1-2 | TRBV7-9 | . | TGTGCCAGCAGCAACAATAACTATGGCTACACCTTC | CASSNNNYGYTF
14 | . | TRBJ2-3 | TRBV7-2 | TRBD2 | TGTGCCAGCAGCTTATTCCCGGGGGGGGATACGCAGTATTTT | CASSLFPGGDTQYF
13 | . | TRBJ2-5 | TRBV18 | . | TGTGCCAGCTCATTGCAGCGGGAAGAGACCCAGTACTTC | CASSLQREETQYF
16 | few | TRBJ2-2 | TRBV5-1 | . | TGCGCCAGCAGCTTTGGGCAGGGGTTAATCACCGGGGAGCTGTTTTTT | CASSFGQGLITGELFF
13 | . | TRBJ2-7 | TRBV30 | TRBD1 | TGTGCCTGGGACCGGGACAGAAGCTACGAGCAGTACTTC | CAWDRDRSYEQYF
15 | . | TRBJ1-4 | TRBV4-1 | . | TGCGCCAGCAGCCAAGGAGGAGGGGCTCGGGAAAAACTGTTTTTT | CASSQGGGAREKLFF